The following is a T cell receptor beta chain sequence with its context. This entry belongs to a study of blood T cell repertoires in COVID-19. Background on the study: There were acute and convalescent COVID-19 samples, and they came from the United States, Italy and Spain.

Produced via immunoSEQ multiplex PCR; TCRdb's table is partial and in-frame only. The sample has 55,000 to 80,000 clones, about 83% seen once. The germline gives CDR1 SGHKS, CDR2 YYEKEE (reference sequence). The CDR3 totals 13 residues. V was shortened by 0 bases and J by 6 bases, with 10 bases between the two germline ends. This clonotype originated in a human donor in a cohort sampled during active COVID-19. Sequenced material: peripheral blood. The rearrangement joins TRBV5-5 to TRBJ2-7; tentative D call: TRBD1 (6 bases). CDR3 bases: TGTGCCAGCAGCTTGGCCGCCAGGGGCGAGCAGTACTTC. Translating it yields CASSLAARGEQYF.